This T cell receptor (beta chain) was captured in a study of blood T cell repertoires in COVID-19. The assay was immunoSEQ multiplex PCR, and TCRdb's table has in-frame clones only and misses some. The sample lists 110,000 to 150,000 clones, approximately 78% occurring once. Looked up from germline, CDR1 is LGHNA and CDR2 is YNFKEQ. This CDR3 has 16 residues. V was pared by 1 base and J by 4 bases, with 4 bases of the junction left unmatched. This clone was observed a few times. The chain uses TRBV4-2 and TRBJ2-5; 12 nucleotides match TRBD2. The source material was peripheral blood. The sequence was collected from a woman of 80 years or more with acute or convalescent COVID-19. CDR3 DNA: TGTGCCAGCAGCCAAGCGACTAGCGGGGGCTTAGAGACCCAGTACTTC. Translation: CASSQATSGGLETQYF.